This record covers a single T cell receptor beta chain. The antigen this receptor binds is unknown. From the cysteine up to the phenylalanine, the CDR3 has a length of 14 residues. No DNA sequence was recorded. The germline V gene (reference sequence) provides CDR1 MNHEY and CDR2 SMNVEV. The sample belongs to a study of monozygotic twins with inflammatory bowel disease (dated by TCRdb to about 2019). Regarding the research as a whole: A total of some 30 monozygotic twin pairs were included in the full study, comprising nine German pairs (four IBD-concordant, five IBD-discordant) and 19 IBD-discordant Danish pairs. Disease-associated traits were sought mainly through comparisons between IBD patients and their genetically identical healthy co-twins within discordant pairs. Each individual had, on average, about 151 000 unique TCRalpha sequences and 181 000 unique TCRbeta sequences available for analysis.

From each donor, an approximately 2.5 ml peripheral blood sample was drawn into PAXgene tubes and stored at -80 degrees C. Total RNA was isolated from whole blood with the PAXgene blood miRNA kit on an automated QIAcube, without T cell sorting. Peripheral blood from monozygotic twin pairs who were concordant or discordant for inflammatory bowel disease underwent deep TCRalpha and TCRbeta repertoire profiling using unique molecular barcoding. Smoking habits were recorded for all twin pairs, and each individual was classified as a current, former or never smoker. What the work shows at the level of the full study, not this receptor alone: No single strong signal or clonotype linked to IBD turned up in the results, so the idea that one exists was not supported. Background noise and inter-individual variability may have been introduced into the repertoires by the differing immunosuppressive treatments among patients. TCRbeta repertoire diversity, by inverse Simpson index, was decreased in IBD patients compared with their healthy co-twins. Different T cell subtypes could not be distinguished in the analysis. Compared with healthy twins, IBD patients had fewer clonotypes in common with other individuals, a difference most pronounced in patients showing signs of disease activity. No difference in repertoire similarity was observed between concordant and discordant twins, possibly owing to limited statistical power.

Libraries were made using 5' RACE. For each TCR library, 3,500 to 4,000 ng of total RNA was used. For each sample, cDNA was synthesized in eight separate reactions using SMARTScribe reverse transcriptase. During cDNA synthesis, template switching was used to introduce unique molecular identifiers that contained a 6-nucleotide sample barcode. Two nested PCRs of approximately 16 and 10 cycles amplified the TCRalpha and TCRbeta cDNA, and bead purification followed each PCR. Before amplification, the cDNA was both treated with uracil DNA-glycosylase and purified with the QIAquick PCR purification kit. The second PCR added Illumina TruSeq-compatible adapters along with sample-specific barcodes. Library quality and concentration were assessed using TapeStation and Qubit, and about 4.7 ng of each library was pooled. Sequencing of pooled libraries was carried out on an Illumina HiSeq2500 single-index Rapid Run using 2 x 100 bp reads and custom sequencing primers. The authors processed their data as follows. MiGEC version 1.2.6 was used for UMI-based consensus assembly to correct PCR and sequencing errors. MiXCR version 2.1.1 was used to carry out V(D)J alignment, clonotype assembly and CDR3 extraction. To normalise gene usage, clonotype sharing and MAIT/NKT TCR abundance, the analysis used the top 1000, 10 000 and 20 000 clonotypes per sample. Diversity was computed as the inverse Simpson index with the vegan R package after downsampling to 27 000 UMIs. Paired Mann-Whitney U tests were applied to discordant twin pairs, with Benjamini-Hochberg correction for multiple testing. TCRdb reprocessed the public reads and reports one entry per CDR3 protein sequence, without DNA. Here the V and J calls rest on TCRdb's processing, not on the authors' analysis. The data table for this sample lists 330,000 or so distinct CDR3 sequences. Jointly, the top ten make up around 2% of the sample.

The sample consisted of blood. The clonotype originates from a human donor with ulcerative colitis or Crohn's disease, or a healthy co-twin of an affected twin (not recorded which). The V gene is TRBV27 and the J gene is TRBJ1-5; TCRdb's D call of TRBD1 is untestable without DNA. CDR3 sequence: CASSYRGFGQPQHF.